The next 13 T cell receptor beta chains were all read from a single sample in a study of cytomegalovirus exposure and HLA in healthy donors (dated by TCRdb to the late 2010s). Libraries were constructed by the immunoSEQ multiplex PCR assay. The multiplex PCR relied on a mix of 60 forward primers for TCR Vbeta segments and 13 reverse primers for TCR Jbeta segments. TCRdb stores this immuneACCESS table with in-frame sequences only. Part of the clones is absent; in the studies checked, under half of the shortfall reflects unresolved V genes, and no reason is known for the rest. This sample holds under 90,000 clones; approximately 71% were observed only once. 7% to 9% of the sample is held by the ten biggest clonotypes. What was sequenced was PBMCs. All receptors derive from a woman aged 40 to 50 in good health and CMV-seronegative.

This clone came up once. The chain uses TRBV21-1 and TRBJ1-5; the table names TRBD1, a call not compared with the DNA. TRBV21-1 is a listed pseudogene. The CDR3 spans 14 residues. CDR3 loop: CASSKAPGYQPQHF. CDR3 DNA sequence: TGTGCCAGCAGCAAAGCCCCAGGGTATCAGCCCCAGCATTTT.

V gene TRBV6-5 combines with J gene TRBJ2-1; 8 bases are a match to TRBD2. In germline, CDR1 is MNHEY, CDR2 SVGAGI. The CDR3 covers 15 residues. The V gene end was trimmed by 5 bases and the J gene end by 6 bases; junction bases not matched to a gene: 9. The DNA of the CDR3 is TGTGCCAGCAGTCCGGGAGGGACTAGTCTCAATGAGCAGTTCTTC. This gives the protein CASSPGGTSLNEQFF.

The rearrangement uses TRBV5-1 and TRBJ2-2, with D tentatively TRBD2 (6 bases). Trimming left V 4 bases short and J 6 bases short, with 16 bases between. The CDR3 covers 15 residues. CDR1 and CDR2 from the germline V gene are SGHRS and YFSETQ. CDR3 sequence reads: CASSPIAVDAGELFF. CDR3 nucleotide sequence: TGCGCCAGCAGCCCAATAGCGGTTGATGCCGGGGAGCTGTTTTTT.

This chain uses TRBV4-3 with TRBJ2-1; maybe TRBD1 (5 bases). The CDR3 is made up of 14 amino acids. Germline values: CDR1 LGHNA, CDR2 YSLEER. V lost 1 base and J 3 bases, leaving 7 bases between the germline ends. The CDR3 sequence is CASSQGGSYNEQFF. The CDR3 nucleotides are TGCGCCAGCAGCCAAGGGGGCAGCTACAATGAGCAGTTCTTC.

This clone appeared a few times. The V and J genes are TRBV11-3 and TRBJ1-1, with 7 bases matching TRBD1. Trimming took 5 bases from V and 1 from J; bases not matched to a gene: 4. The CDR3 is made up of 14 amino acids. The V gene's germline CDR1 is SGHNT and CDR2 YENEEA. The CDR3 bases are TGTGCCAGCAGCCGGGGACAGAAGAACACTGAAGCTTTCTTT. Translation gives CASSRGQKNTEAFF.

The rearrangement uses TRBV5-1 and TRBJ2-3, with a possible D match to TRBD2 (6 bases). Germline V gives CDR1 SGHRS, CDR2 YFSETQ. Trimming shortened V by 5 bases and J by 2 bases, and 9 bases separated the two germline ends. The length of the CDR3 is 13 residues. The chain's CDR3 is CASREGNTDTQYF. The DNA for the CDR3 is TGCGCCAGCAGGGAGGGAAACACAGATACGCAGTATTTT.

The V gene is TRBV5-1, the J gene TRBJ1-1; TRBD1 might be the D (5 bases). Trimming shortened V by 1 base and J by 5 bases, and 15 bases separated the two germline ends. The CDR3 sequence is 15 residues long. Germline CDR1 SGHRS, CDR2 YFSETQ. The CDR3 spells CASSLRFVGRTEAFF. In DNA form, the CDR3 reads TGCGCCAGCAGCTTGAGATTCGTGGGGCGGACTGAAGCTTTCTTT.

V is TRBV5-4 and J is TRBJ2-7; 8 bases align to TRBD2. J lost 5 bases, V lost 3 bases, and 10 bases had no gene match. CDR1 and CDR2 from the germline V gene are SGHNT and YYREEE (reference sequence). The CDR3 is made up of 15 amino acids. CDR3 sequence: CASSSITLAGHEQYF. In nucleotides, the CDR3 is TGTGCCAGCAGCTCCATTACGCTAGCGGGCCACGAGCAGTACTTC.

The CDR3 nucleotides are TGTGCCATCAGTCCTAGGACAGGGGATTACGAGCAGTACTTC. Translating it yields CAISPRTGDYEQYF. This chain joins TRBV10-3 and TRBJ2-5; 9 bases agree with TRBD1. The J call is doubtful: the DNA matches TRBJ2-7 better. Germline V lookup: CDR1 ENHRY, CDR2 SYGVKD. The CDR3 totals 14 residues.

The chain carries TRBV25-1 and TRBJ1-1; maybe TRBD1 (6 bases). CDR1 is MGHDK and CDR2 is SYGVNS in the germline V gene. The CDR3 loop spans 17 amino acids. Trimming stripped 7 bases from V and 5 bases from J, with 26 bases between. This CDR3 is CASTVPRQGLSRTEAFF. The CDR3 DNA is TGTGCCAGCACCGTTCCCCGCCAGGGGTTGAGCCGGACTGAAGCTTTCTTT.

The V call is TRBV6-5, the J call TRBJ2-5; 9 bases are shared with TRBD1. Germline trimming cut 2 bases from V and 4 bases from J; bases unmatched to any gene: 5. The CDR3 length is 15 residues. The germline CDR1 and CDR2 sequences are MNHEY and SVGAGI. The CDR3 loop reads CASSYGTGRRETQYF. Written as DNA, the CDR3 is TGTGCCAGCAGTTACGGGACAGGGCGGCGAGAGACCCAGTACTTC.

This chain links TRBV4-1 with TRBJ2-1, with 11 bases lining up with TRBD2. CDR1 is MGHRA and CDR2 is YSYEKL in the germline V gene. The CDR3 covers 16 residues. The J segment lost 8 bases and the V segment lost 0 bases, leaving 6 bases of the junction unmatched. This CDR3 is CASSQEGSGRGHEQFF. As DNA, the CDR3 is TGCGCCAGCAGCCAAGAAGGTAGCGGGAGGGGTCATGAGCAGTTCTTC.

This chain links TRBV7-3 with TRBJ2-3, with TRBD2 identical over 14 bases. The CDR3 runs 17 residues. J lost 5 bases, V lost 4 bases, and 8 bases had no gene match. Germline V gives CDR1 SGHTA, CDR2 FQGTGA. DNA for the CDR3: TGTGCCAGCAGCTCCCAGACTAGCGGGGGGGCCGGAGATACGCAGTATTTT. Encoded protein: CASSSQTSGGAGDTQYF.